The sequence of this T cell receptor (beta chain) was determined in a study of post-analysis software for immune sequencing data. Study findings and constraints: In patients, TRBV5-6, TRBV5-1 and TRBV20-1 belonged to roughly five TRBV segments found more frequently than in controls.

The length of the CDR3 is 14 residues. The germline V gene encodes CDR1 KGHDR and CDR2 SFDVKD. V shed 1 base and J 8 bases; nucleotides not matched to a gene: 4. TCR beta libraries were prepared from cDNA with unique molecular identifiers. It was from approximately 0.91 to 9.4 million T cells that some 460,000 cDNA molecules came. TCRdb re-called the PCR reads through MiXCR, storing one row per CDR3 protein. The sample gives approximately 570,000 distinct CDR3 sequences, 44% of which show up once; 1.5% to 2% is in the top ten. This clonotype occurred a few times. The antigen remains undetermined. The source is a girl aged 10 to 17 with multiple sclerosis. Input material: blood. The J gene is TRBJ2-1, the V gene TRBV24-1, with 7 bases that match TRBD2. Written as DNA, the CDR3 is TGTGCCACCAGTGATTTTACGGGAGGCCATGAGCAGTTCTTC. As protein: CATSDFTGGHEQFF.